This TCR beta chain was sequenced for a study of STAT5B mutations in CD4+ large granular lymphocyte leukemia. Looking at the study overall: The CDR3 'QG' motif was associated with a particular HLA allele among healthy donors.

This CDR3 has 12 amino acids. V was clipped by 0 bases and J by 4 bases, with 2 bases between them. Germline V gene sequence: CDR1 SGHNT, CDR2 YENEEA. Assay: immunoSEQ multiplex PCR; the TCRdb copy retains only in-frame clones and omits some. In the table there are under 50,000 clones, about 80% of which are singletons. This TCR was recovered from a human donor in good health. The material sequenced was CD4+ T cells from blood buffy coats. The J gene is TRBJ2-3, the V gene TRBV11-3; D gene uncertain. The CDR3 nucleotides read TGTGCCAGCAGCTTAGAAGCAGATACGCAGTATTTT. Amino acids: CASSLEADTQYF. Drawing the rest from reference TRBV11-3 and TRBJ2-3, the complete variable domain is EAGVVQSPRYKIIEKKQPVAFWCNPISGHNTLYWYLQNLGQGPELLIRYENEEAVDDSQLPKDRFSAERLKGVDSTLKIQPAELGDSAVYLCASSLEADTQYFGPGTRLTVL.